Reported below is one TCR beta chain. This entry is derived from a study of blood T cell repertoires in COVID-19. The overall study: The origin of the acute and convalescent COVID-19 samples was the United States, Italy and Spain.

Produced via immunoSEQ multiplex PCR; TCRdb's table is partial and in-frame only. The sample lists some 50,000 clones, 77% occurring once. Per the germline V gene, CDR1 is SGDLS and CDR2 is YYNGEE. J gave up 6 bases and V 4 bases, and 8 bases lay outside the gene matches. The CDR3 has 15 residues. V gene TRBV9 combines with J gene TRBJ2-7; TRBD2 matches at 12 bases. Specimen: peripheral blood. The TCR comes from a human donor with active or convalescent COVID-19. The donor label of this sample is uncertain. CDR3 nucleotide sequence: TGTGCCAGCAGCACCGGACTAGCGGGACGTCCCGAGCAGTACTTC. It translates to CASSTGLAGRPEQYF.